This TCR beta chain comes out of a study of blood T cells in healthy people across ages. Primed by a sample-barcoded 5' primer and a J-beta primer mix, a second PCR proceeded for about 7 to 12 cycles. Each sample provided no less than 2.5 million CDR3-containing paired-end reads. TCRdb processed the 5' RACE reads anew with MiXCR; each CDR3 protein has one entry. The table has around 990,000 distinct CDR3 sequences, roughly two fifths seen once. No fewer than 7 million PBMCs went into each sample. Whole-study findings and limits: Unsorted PBMC material precluded a definitive naive versus antigen-experienced comparison. Per million T cells, TCR beta diversity dropped about linearly as age rose.

Ten or more counts support this clonotype. Its antigen is unidentified. CDR3 size: 12 residues. Trimming stripped 7 bases from V and 8 bases from J, with 9 bases between. Sample: blood. The V gene is TRBV12-3 or TRBV12-4, the J gene TRBJ1-6; D is undetermined. This receptor was taken from a man in his late teens or twenties in good health. CDR3 in DNA: TGTGCCAGCACCCGACTTGATTCACCCCTCCACTTT. Translated, it gives CASTRLDSPLHF.